This passage covers 30 T cell receptor beta chains from one sample sequenced in a study of beta chain features in type 1 diabetes. Findings and limits, study-wide: Moderate yet significant TCRB CDR3 shortening was seen in Type 1 diabetes patients in all four CD4+ subsets.

No antigens are known for them. Of the isolated RNA, all was reverse transcribed, and so the sequenced material was expressed TCRB transcripts. The table came from immunoSEQ multiplex PCR; TCRdb's copy has only in-frame clones and leaves some out. The table lists approximately 250,000 clones, around 24% of them singletons, with approximately 0.011% in the top ten. The sample was naive CD4+ T cells from blood. The receptors shown here come from a woman aged 25 to 39 with type 1 diabetes.

The chain couples TRBV27 to TRBJ2-1; 14 bases are shared with TRBD2. V was pared by 7 bases and J by 8 bases, with 10 bases of the junction left unmatched. The length of the CDR3 is 16 residues. Germline CDR1 is MNHEY and CDR2 is SMNVEV (reference sequence). Written as DNA, the CDR3 is TGTGCCAGCAATCCGGGACTAGCGGGAGATATTTATGAGCAGTTCTTC. Encoded protein: CASNPGLAGDIYEQFF.

The rearrangement uses TRBV30 and TRBJ2-7; tentative D call: TRBD1 (8 bases). The CDR3 is 12 amino acids. The germline gives CDR1 GTSNPN, CDR2 SVGIG (reference sequence). V was clipped by 0 bases and J by 10 bases, with 13 bases between them. The CDR3 DNA sequence: TGTGCCTGGAGTGTACAGGGGGGGGCCCAGTACTTC. Encoded protein: CAWSVQGGAQYF.

This clone was recorded once. The chain uses TRBV5-1 and TRBJ1-1, with D perhaps TRBD1 (5 bases). Trimming pared 5 bases from V and 1 base from J, leaving 9 bases between. The CDR3 sequence is 13 residues long. Looked up from germline, CDR1 is SGHRS and CDR2 is YFSETQ. For the CDR3, the DNA is TGCGCCAGCAGGCCCGGACAGAACACTGAAGCTTTCTTT. It codes for CASRPGQNTEAFF. The full variable domain, completed using reference TRBV5-1 and TRBJ1-1, is KAGVTQTPRYLIKTRGQQVTLSCSPISGHRSVSWYQQTPGQGLQFLFEYFSETQRNKGNFPGRFSGRQFSNSRSEMNVSTLELGDSALYLCASRPGQNTEAFFGQGTRLTVV.

The CDR3 DNA follows: TGTGCCAGCAGTCTACCGGGACAGGGCCACGAGCAGTACTTC. Translated, it gives CASSLPGQGHEQYF. The gene calls are TRBV28 and TRBJ2-7; 9 nucleotides agree with TRBD1. Germline CDR1 reads MDHEN; CDR2 reads SYDVKM. With 5 bases clipped from V and 5 bases from J, the junction kept 7 bases outside the gene matches. CDR3 length: 14 residues.

This sequence joins TRBV6-6 and TRBJ2-5; D call uncertain. This CDR3 region has 12 residues. V gave up 2 bases and J gave up 5 bases, with 6 bases separating them. Germline CDR1 reads MNHNY; CDR2 reads SVGAGI (reference sequence). CDR3 in amino acids: CASSYPHETQYF. The CDR3 DNA follows: TGTGCCAGCAGTTACCCCCATGAGACCCAGTACTTC.

The table lists this clone with a few counts. The genes are TRBV29-1 and TRBJ1-5, with 11 bases that match TRBD1. The germline gives CDR1 SQVTM, CDR2 ANQGSEA. V was clipped by 6 bases and J by 4 bases; unmatched bases: 5. This CDR3 region has 14 residues. For the CDR3, the DNA is TGCAGCGTATCCGGGACAGGGGGAAATCAGCCCCAGCATTTT. It specifies CSVSGTGGNQPQHF. The full variable domain, in which reference TRBV29-1 and TRBJ1-5 provide the parts outside the CDR3, is SAVISQKPSRDICQRGTSLTIQCQVDSQVTMMFWYRQQPGQSLTLIATANQGSEATYESGFVIDKFPISRPNLTFSTLTVSNMSPEDSSIYLCSVSGTGGNQPQHFGDGTRLSIL.

The chain has TRBV7-3 and TRBJ2-3; D gene uncertain. From germline, CDR1 is SGHTA and CDR2 FQGTGA. Trimming took off 5 bases at V and 0 bases at J, with 9 bases between the two ends. The CDR3 totals 14 residues. CDR3 residues: CASSPPGSTDTQYF. Here the CDR3 DNA reads TGTGCCAGCAGCCCCCCAGGAAGCACAGATACGCAGTATTTT.

On this clone: The same CDR3 arises from other DNA sequences in this sample as well. The chain uses TRBV5-1 and TRBJ1-1; TRBD1 might be the D (6 bases). Germline V CDR1 and CDR2: SGHRS, YFSETQ. The CDR3 is 14 amino acids. Between the trimmed V and J ends, which lost 2 bases and 2 bases, there was a span of 10 bases. The CDR3 sequence: CASSLTGSNTEAFF. Here the CDR3 DNA reads TGCGCCAGCAGCTTAACAGGGAGTAACACTGAAGCTTTCTTT.

This clone was counted between two and nine times. The chain carries TRBV10-3 and TRBJ2-3; 8 bases are shared with TRBD1. The CDR3 is 15 amino acids. V gave up 4 bases and J gave up 1 base; unmatched junction bases: 4. Germline V lookup: CDR1 ENHRY, CDR2 SYGVKD. The CDR3 bases are TGTGCCATCAGTGGAGCGGACAGGGGCACAGATACGCAGTATTTT. Its translation: CAISGADRGTDTQYF.

In this sample, this clone turned up a few times. The chain has TRBV7-9 and TRBJ2-7; no definite D call. The CDR3 loop spans 12 amino acids. The germline V gene encodes CDR1 SEHNR and CDR2 FQNEAQ (reference sequence). V was trimmed by 1 base and J by 7 bases, leaving 8 bases between them. The CDR3 sequence is CASSLESGEQYF. The CDR3 coding sequence is TGTGCCAGCAGCTTAGAGTCCGGGGAGCAGTACTTC.

V and J are TRBV5-6 and TRBJ2-5; 11 bases are a match to TRBD2. Trimming cost V 1 base and J 2 bases; bases outside gene matches: 4. This CDR3 is built from 16 residues. Germline CDR1 reads SGHDT; CDR2 reads YYEEEE. CDR3 region: CASSLTSGSVQETQYF. CDR3 nucleotides: TGTGCCAGCAGCTTGACTAGCGGGAGTGTTCAAGAGACCCAGTACTTC.

The CDR3 nucleotides read TGCGCCAGCTTCTCATCTAGCGGGAGTCGAAATGAGCAGTTCTTC. Protein product: CASFSSSGSRNEQFF. The chain couples TRBV5-1 to TRBJ2-1, with 10 positions matching TRBD2. V lost 7 bases, J lost 7 bases, and 11 bases stayed unmatched. The CDR3 is 15 amino acids. Germline V gene sequence: CDR1 SGHRS, CDR2 YFSETQ.

This clone has a handful of counts. The CDR3 sequence: CASSALLPRNEQFF. The CDR3 nucleotides are TGTGCCAGCAGTGCGTTACTCCCTCGGAATGAGCAGTTCTTC. The rearrangement links TRBV28 to TRBJ2-1; D ambiguous. V lost 5 bases to trimming and J lost 7 bases, with 15 bases between them. The CDR3 length is 14 residues. Germline V gene lookup returns CDR1 MDHEN and CDR2 SYDVKM.

This sequence joins TRBV9 and TRBJ1-2, with D perhaps matching TRBD1 (6 bases). CDR1 and CDR2 (germline): SGDLS, YYNGEE. CDR3 length: 14 amino acids. Trimming pared 4 bases from V and 4 bases from J, leaving 14 bases between. The CDR3 DNA sequence: TGTGCCAGCAGCCTTAACAGGGAAAGCTATGGCTACACCTTC. This translates into CASSLNRESYGYTF.

CDR3 sequence: CASSLAEVLNTGELFF. As DNA, the CDR3 is TGCGCCAGCAGCTTGGCGGAGGTCCTAAACACCGGGGAGCTGTTTTTT. The genes are TRBV5-1 and TRBJ2-2; tentatively, D is TRBD2 (5 bases). Germline CDR1 reads SGHRS; CDR2 reads YFSETQ. This CDR3 spans 16 amino acids. Trimming pared 0 bases from V and 2 bases from J, leaving 11 bases between.

The chain recombines TRBV5-1 with TRBJ2-4, with D tentatively TRBD1 (5 bases). Per the germline V gene, CDR1 is SGHRS and CDR2 is YFSETQ. This CDR3 region has 14 residues. V lost 2 bases and J lost 4, with 10 bases in between. In nucleotides, the CDR3 is TGCGCCAGCAGCTTAACACAGGAGAAAAACATTCAGTACTTC. Translated: CASSLTQEKNIQYF.

The chain couples TRBV7-8 to TRBJ2-3, with 7 bases identical to TRBD1. Germline loops: CDR1 SGHVS, CDR2 FQNEAQ. The CDR3 has 14 amino acids. J gave up 2 bases and V 4 bases, and 3 bases lay outside the gene matches. The CDR3 sequence: CASSYGQATDTQYF. The CDR3 region has the DNA TGTGCCAGCAGCTATGGACAGGCCACAGATACGCAGTATTTT.

This clone turned up a few times. The J gene is TRBJ2-5, the V gene TRBV7-9; 7 bases line up with TRBD2. This CDR3 spans 14 amino acids. The V gene end was trimmed by 3 bases and the J gene end by 2 bases; junction bases not matched to a gene: 3. CDR1 and CDR2 (germline): SEHNR, FQNEAQ (reference sequence). CDR3 residues: CASSLGLRQETQYF. The CDR3 DNA sequence: TGTGCCAGCAGCTTGGGACTACGACAAGAGACCCAGTACTTC.

This clone showed up just a few times. The chain employs TRBV30 and TRBJ2-7; the match to TRBD1 covers 7 bases. Trimming took 4 bases from V and 3 from J; bases not matched to a gene: 3. Germline-derived CDR1 and CDR2 are GTSNPN and SVGIG (reference sequence). This CDR3 is 12 amino acids long. The CDR3 sequence is CAWNRDSYEQYF. The CDR3 DNA sequence: TGTGCCTGGAACCGGGACAGCTACGAGCAGTACTTC.

This clone was counted a few times. V gene TRBV18 combines with J gene TRBJ2-1; D ambiguous. Trimming cost V 2 bases and J 2 bases, with 4 bases left between them. There are 13 residues in the CDR3. CDR1 is KGHSH, CDR2 LQKENI, per germline. The CDR3 region is CASSPDTYNEQFF. As DNA, the CDR3 is TGTGCCAGCTCACCAGACACCTACAATGAGCAGTTCTTC.

This chain joins TRBV9 and TRBJ2-1, with no clear D. Trimming removed 3 bases from V and 2 bases from J, with 6 bases in between. The CDR3 extends over 13 amino acids. CDR1 is SGDLS and CDR2 is YYNGEE in the germline V gene. The CDR3 region is CASSADTYNEQFF. The CDR3 DNA reads as TGTGCCAGCAGCGCCGACACCTACAATGAGCAGTTCTTC. The full variable domain, with the rest looked up from reference TRBV9 and TRBJ2-1, is DSGVTQTPKHLITATGQRVTLRCSPRSGDLSVYWYQQSLDQGLQFLIQYYNGEERAKGNILERFSAQQFPDLHSELNLSSLELGDSALYFCASSADTYNEQFFGPGTRLTVL.

This clone was seen only a few times. The chain employs TRBV7-9 and TRBJ1-4, with a possible D match to TRBD1 (6 bases). The CDR3 has 16 residues. Germline CDR1 is SEHNR and CDR2 is FQNEAQ (reference sequence). Between the trimmed V and J ends, which lost 5 bases and 0 bases, there was a span of 13 bases. The CDR3 coding sequence is TGTGCCAGCAGCCCGGACAGTATTGCAACTAATGAAAAACTGTTTTTT. As protein: CASSPDSIATNEKLFF.

There are a few counts of this clone. This sequence joins TRBV5-1 and TRBJ2-5; 7 nucleotides match TRBD1. Germline CDR1 reads SGHRS; CDR2 reads YFSETQ. The V and J ends lost 2 bases and 5 bases, in that order; junction bases with no gene match: 6. This CDR3 is 14 amino acids long. CDR3 region: CASSFDRVEETQYF. In DNA form, the CDR3 reads TGCGCCAGCAGCTTCGACAGGGTGGAGGAGACCCAGTACTTC.

This clone was observed a few times. The chain couples TRBV11-2 to TRBJ2-4; D may be TRBD1 (6 bases). Germline CDR1 reads SGHAT; CDR2 reads FQNNGV. The length of the CDR3 is 13 residues. Deletions cut 1 base from V and 8 bases from J, with 9 bases between. Here the CDR3 reads CASSLGQGHIQYF. For the CDR3, the DNA is TGTGCCAGCAGCTTAGGGCAGGGGCACATTCAGTACTTC. Combining the CDR3 with reference TRBV11-2 and TRBJ2-4 gives the whole variable domain EAGVAQSPRYKIIEKRQSVAFWCNPISGHATLYWYQQILGQGPKLLIQFQNNGVVDDSQLPKDRFSAERLKGVDSTLKIQPAKLEDSAVYLCASSLGQGHIQYFGAGTRLSVL.

This clone occurred a few times. The chain recombines TRBV7-9 with TRBJ2-7; D may be TRBD1 (5 bases). V shed 10 bases and J shed 1 base, with 11 bases lying between them. CDR1 SEHNR and CDR2 FQNEAQ come from the germline V gene (reference sequence). The length of the CDR3 is 12 residues. CDR3 DNA: TGTGCCACCCGCGACAGTTCCTACGAGCAGTACTTC. Translated: CATRDSSYEQYF.

This clone was observed a few times. The V and J genes are TRBV9 and TRBJ2-7; 12 nucleotides match TRBD2. With V trimmed by 0 bases and J by 5 bases, 9 bases remained unmatched. This CDR3 has 17 amino acids. CDR1 is SGDLS, CDR2 YYNGEE, per germline. The CDR3 DNA reads as TGTGCCAGCAGCGTAGGGGAAGGACTAGCGGGATTCCACGAGCAGTACTTC. Its protein product is CASSVGEGLAGFHEQYF.

V is TRBV4-1 and J is TRBJ2-7; D unclear. The length of the CDR3 is 15 residues. Trimming shortened V by 4 bases and J by 2 bases, and 15 bases separated the two germline ends. Germline V lookup: CDR1 MGHRA, CDR2 YSYEKL. In nucleotides, the CDR3 is TGCGCCAGCAGCCGCTACAGTGACCGAGCCTACGAGCAGTACTTC. Amino acid sequence: CASSRYSDRAYEQYF.

The chain is built from TRBV7-9 and TRBJ1-1; the D is unclear. Trimming stripped 5 bases from V and 10 bases from J, with 8 bases between. The CDR3 is 10 residues long. Germline assignment: CDR1 SEHNR and CDR2 FQNEAQ (reference sequence). CDR3 nucleotide sequence: TGTGCCAGCAGCCCTTATAGAGCTTTCTTT. This sequence encodes CASSPYRAFF.

The chain carries TRBV7-3 and TRBJ1-1, with D possibly being TRBD1 (5 bases). CDR1 SGHTA and CDR2 FQGTGA come from the germline V gene. The CDR3 extends over 13 amino acids. V lost 3 bases, J lost 4 bases, and 9 bases lay in between. The CDR3 DNA follows: TGTGCCAGCAGCTTCGGGCAGGGCACTGAAGCTTTCTTT. Amino acids: CASSFGQGTEAFF.

This clone has just a few counts. The V and J genes are TRBV29-1 and TRBJ2-5; D might be TRBD2 (5 bases). Germline V gene sequence: CDR1 SQVTM, CDR2 ANQGSEA. The CDR3 runs 13 residues. V dropped 4 bases and J dropped 2 bases, with 11 bases sitting between them. The CDR3 DNA reads TGCAGCGTTGGACTAAGCTTACAAGAGACCCAGTACTTC. It codes for CSVGLSLQETQYF.